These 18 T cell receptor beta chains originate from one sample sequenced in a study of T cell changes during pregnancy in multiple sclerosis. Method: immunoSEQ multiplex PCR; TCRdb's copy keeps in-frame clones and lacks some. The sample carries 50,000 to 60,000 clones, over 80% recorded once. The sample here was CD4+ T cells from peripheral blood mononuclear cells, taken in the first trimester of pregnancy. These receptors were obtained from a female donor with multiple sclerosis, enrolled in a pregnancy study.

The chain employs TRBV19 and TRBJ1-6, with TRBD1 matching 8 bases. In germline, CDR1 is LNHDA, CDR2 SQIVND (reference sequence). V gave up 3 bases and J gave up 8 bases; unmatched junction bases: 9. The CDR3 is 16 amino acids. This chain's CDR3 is CASSIGKGTGYSPLHF. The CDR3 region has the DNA TGTGCCAGTAGTATCGGCAAGGGGACAGGTTATTCACCCCTCCACTTT.

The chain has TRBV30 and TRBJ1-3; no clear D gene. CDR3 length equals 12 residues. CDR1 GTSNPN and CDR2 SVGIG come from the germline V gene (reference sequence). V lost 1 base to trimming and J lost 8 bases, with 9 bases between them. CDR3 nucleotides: TGTGCCTGGAGTGGGGCGGGCTACACCATATATTTT. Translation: CAWSGAGYTIYF.

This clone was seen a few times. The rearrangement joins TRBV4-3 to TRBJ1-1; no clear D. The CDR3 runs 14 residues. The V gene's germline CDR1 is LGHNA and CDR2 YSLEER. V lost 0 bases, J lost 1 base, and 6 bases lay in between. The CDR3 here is CASSQDARNTEAFF. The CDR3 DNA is TGCGCCAGCAGCCAAGATGCCAGGAACACTGAAGCTTTCTTT.

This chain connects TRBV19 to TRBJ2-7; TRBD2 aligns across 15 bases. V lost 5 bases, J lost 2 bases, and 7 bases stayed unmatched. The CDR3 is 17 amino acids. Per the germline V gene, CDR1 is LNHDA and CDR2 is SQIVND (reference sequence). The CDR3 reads CASSRTSGRVTAYEQYF. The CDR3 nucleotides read TGTGCCAGTAGTCGGACTAGCGGGAGGGTGACCGCCTACGAGCAGTACTTC.

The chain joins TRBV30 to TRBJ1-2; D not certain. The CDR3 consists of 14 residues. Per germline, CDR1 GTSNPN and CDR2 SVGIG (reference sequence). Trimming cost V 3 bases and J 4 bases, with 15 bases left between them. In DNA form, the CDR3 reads TGTGCCTGGAGCTCCCCCGGCTGGAGCTATGGCTACACCTTC. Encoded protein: CAWSSPGWSYGYTF.

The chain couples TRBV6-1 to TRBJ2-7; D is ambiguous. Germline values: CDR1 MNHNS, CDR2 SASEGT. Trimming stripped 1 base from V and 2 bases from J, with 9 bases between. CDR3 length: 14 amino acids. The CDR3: CASSEESLTYEQYF. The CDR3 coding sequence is TGTGCCAGCAGTGAAGAGAGTCTTACCTACGAGCAGTACTTC.

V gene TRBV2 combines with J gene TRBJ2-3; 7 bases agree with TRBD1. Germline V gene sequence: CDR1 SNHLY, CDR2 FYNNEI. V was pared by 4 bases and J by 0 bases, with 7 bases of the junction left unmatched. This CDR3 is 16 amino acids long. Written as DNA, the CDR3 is TGTGCCAGCAGTGGTCGGGACAGATCTAGCACAGATACGCAGTATTTT. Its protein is CASSGRDRSSTDTQYF.

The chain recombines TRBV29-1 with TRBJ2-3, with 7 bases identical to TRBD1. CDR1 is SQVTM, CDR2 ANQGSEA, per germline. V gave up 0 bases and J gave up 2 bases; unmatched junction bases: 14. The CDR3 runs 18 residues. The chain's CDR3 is CSVEDLWVQGQPTDTQYF. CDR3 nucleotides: TGCAGCGTTGAAGATCTTTGGGTTCAGGGACAGCCCACAGATACGCAGTATTTT.

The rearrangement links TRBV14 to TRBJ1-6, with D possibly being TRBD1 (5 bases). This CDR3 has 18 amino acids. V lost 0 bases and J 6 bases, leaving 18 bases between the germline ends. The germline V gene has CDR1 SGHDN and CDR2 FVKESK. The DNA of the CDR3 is TGTGCCAGCAGCCAAGACTTCGCAGGGTTAGTTGGTAATTCACCCCTCCACTTT. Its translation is CASSQDFAGLVGNSPLHF.

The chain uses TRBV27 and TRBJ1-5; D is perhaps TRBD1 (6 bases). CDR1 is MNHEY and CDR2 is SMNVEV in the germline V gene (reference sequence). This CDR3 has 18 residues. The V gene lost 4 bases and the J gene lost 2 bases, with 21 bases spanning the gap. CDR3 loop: CASSSSNERGRGNQPQHF. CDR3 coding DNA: TGTGCCAGCAGTTCGTCGAATGAAAGGGGGAGGGGCAATCAGCCCCAGCATTTT.

The CDR3 sequence is CASSRVGLAGGPDTQYF. The CDR3 region has the DNA TGTGCCAGCTCACGGGTCGGACTAGCGGGAGGCCCAGATACGCAGTATTTT. The chain carries TRBV18 and TRBJ2-3; 14 nucleotides match TRBD2. The CDR3 runs 17 residues. Germline assignment: CDR1 KGHSH and CDR2 LQKENI. With V trimmed by 4 bases and J by 4 bases, 7 bases remained unmatched.

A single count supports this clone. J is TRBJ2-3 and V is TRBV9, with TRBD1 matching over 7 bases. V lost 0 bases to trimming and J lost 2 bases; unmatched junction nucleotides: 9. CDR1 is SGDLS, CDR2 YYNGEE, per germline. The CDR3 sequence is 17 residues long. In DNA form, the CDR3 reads TGTGCCAGCAGCGTAGAGGAGACAGGGCTTGCCACAGATACGCAGTATTTT. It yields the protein CASSVEETGLATDTQYF. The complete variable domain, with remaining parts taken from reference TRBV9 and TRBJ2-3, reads DSGVTQTPKHLITATGQRVTLRCSPRSGDLSVYWYQQSLDQGLQFLIQYYNGEERAKGNILERFSAQQFPDLHSELNLSSLELGDSALYFCASSVEETGLATDTQYFGPGTRLTVL.

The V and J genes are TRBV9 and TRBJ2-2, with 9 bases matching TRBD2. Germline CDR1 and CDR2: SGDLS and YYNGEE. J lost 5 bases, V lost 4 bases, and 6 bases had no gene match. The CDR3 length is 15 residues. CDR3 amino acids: CASSKSGGMTGELFF. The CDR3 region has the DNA TGTGCCAGCAGCAAGAGCGGGGGGATGACCGGGGAGCTGTTTTTT.

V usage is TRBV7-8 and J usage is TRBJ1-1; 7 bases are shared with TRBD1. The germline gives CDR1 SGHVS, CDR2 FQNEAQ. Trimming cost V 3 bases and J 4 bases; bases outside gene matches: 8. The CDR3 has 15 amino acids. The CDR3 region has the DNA TGTGCCAGCAGCTTTTCGACAGGGAAGGGCACTGAAGCTTTCTTT. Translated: CASSFSTGKGTEAFF. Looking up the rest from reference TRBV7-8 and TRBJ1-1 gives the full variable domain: GAGVSQSPRYKVAKRGQDVALRCDPISGHVSLFWYQQALGQGPEFLTYFQNEAQLDKSGLPSDRFFAERPEGSVSTLKIQRTQQEDSAVYLCASSFSTGKGTEAFFGQGTRLTVV.

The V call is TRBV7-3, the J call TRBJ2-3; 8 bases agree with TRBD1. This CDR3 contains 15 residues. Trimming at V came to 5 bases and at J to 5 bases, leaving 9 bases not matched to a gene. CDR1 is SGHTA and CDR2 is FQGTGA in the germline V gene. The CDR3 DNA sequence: TGTGCCAGCAGCCTAGGGACAGGTCCTAAAGATACGCAGTATTTT. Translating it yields CASSLGTGPKDTQYF.

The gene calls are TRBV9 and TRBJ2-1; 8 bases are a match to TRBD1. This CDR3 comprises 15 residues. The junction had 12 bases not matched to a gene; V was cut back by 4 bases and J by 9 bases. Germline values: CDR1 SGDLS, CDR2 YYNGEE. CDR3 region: CASSPSLDREVEQFF. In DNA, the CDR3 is TGTGCCAGCAGCCCATCGCTGGACAGGGAGGTTGAGCAGTTCTTC.

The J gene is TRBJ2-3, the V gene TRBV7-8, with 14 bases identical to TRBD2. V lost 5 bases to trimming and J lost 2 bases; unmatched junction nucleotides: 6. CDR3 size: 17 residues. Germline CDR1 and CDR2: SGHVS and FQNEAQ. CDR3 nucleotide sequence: TGTGCCAGCAGCCTGAGACTAGCGGGAGGGGACACAGATACGCAGTATTTT. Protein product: CASSLRLAGGDTDTQYF.

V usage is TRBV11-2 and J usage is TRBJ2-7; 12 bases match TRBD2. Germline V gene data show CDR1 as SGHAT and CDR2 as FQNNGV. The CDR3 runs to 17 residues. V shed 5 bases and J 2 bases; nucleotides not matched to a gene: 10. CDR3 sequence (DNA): TGTGCCAGCAGCCCTACTAGCGGGGGGCTCCGACCCTACGAGCAGTACTTC. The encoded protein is CASSPTSGGLRPYEQYF.